Given below is one TCR beta chain in context. What it binds is not known. TCRdb keeps only in-frame clones here, not all; method: immunoSEQ multiplex PCR. The repertoire holds 60,000 to 90,000 clones, with 70% to 90% as singletons. This sample is part of a study of OX40 agonist ivuxolimab in advanced cancers. Across the study: Treatment received earlier with anti-PD-1, anti-PD-L1 or anti-CTLA-4 agents was allowed, and under 50% had some. Study findings and constraints: The mean number of expanded clones was higher in CD8+ T cells than in CD4+. CD4+ and CD8+ blood T cells expanded clonally by week 6 at 0.1 to 3.0 mg/kg.

From germline, CDR1 is KGHSH and CDR2 LQKENI. CDR3 length: 12 residues. Trimming stripped 3 bases from V and 4 bases from J, with 6 bases between. The V gene is TRBV18, the J gene TRBJ1-2; D may be TRBD1 (5 bases). The TCR comes from an adult with an advanced solid tumor such as melanoma, head and neck, liver or kidney cancer. The material sequenced was CD4+ or CD8+ T cells sorted from blood, taken in a trial of the OX40 agonist ivuxolimab. Here the CDR3 DNA reads TGTGCCAGCTCACCCGACAGCTATGGCTACACCTTC. This translates into CASSPDSYGYTF.